This T cell receptor beta chain was identified in a study of CDR3 diversity in severe acne. CDR1 and CDR2 (germline): ENHRY, SYGVKD. The CDR3 is made up of 16 amino acids. As regards this clonotype: A much bigger clone sits one base away, suggesting this may be a read error.

MiXCR, run by TCRdb on the PCR reads, gives a single entry per CDR3 protein. The sample yields approximately 90,000 distinct CDR3 sequences, about 49% seen once. Sample: blood. The rearrangement joins TRBV10-3 to TRBJ2-5, with a tentative D call TRBD1 (6 bases). The receptor's source is a male donor with severe acne vulgaris. CDR3 sequence reads: CASSYPTHREWETQYF. The CDR3, as DNA: TGTGCCAGCAGTTACCCTACCCACAGGGAGTGGGAGACCCAGTACTTC.